These 21 T cell receptor beta chains came from one sample sequenced in a study of response to subunit inactivated influenza vaccine. TCRdb reprocessed the RT-PCR reads with MiXCR, giving one entry per CDR3 protein. The top ten clones hold 9.5% to 13% of a sample with roughly 290,000 distinct CDR3 sequences, around a fifth of them seen once. The input for sequencing was PBMCs from blood, taken less than 22 months after vaccination. All receptors derive from a man in his fifties or sixties who received an inactivated influenza vaccine.

The CDR3 DNA sequence: TGTGCCAGCACCACGACAGCCATCTCCTACAATGAGCAGTTCTTC. Its protein is CASTTTAISYNEQFF. The chain links TRBV27 to TRBJ2-1; a weak D match, TRBD1 (5 bases). Germline V lookup: CDR1 MNHEY, CDR2 SMNVEV (reference sequence). Trimming removed 7 bases at V and 0 bases at J, with 13 bases between. The CDR3 has 15 residues.

This clonotype came up many times. The V gene is TRBV7-9, the J gene TRBJ1-4; D is unresolved. V was trimmed by 4 bases and J by 7 bases, leaving 10 bases between them. This CDR3 has 13 amino acids. From germline, CDR1 is SEHNR and CDR2 FQNEAQ (reference sequence). In DNA form, the CDR3 reads TGTGCCAGCAGCTACCAGCTGGGTGAAAAACTGTTTTTT. It codes for CASSYQLGEKLFF.

The rearrangement links TRBV19 to TRBJ2-1; D not certain. The germline V and J ends were trimmed by 1 base and 10 bases, with 8 bases remaining between them. The CDR3 consists of 12 residues. From germline, CDR1 is LNHDA and CDR2 SQIVND (reference sequence). CDR3 coding DNA: TGTGCCAGTAGTATAGTCGGGCTAGAGCAGTTCTTC. Translating it yields CASSIVGLEQFF.

This chain links TRBV24-1 with TRBJ2-3; 7 bases align to TRBD1. This CDR3 is 15 amino acids long. The germline V gene encodes CDR1 KGHDR and CDR2 SFDVKD. Unmatched junction bases numbered 4, after V lost 4 bases and J lost 1 base. The CDR3 region is CATSERQGGTDTQYF. CDR3 nucleotides: TGTGCCACCAGTGAACGACAGGGAGGCACAGATACGCAGTATTTT.

The chain combines TRBV3-1 with TRBJ1-1; D gene unclear. V was cut by 0 bases and J by 1 base, with 12 bases left in between. The CDR3 spans 16 residues. The germline CDR1 and CDR2 sequences are LGHDT and YNNKEL (reference sequence). CDR3 in DNA: TGTGCCAGCAGCCAAGACACGAGACTGGCGAACACTGAAGCTTTCTTT. It yields the protein CASSQDTRLANTEAFF.

This chain links TRBV3-1 with TRBJ1-4; no clear D. V was shortened by 6 bases and J by 9 bases, with 17 bases between the two germline ends. Looked up from germline, CDR1 is LGHDT and CDR2 is YNNKEL (reference sequence). The CDR3 totals 14 residues. CDR3 DNA: TGTGCCAGCAGTCCGCCAACTAATGAACAAAAACTGTTTTTT. Amino acid sequence: CASSPPTNEQKLFF.

This chain links TRBV5-1 with TRBJ2-5; no clear D gene. Germline V gives CDR1 SGHRS, CDR2 YFSETQ. The CDR3 runs to 13 residues. V was cut by 8 bases and J by 1 base, with 12 bases left in between. CDR3 DNA sequence: TGCGCCAGTAACGACTTACTCCAAGAGACCCAGTACTTC. As protein: CASNDLLQETQYF.

This clonotype has more than one count but fewer than ten. The chain has TRBV7-9 and TRBJ1-3; unclear D gene. The CDR3 is 14 amino acids. In germline, CDR1 is SEHNR, CDR2 FQNEAQ (reference sequence). V was cut by 5 bases and J by 0 bases, with 8 bases left in between. The DNA for the CDR3 is TGTGCCAGCAGCAAACTAATCTCTGGAAACACCATATATTTT. Protein sequence: CASSKLISGNTIYF.

This clonotype was seen only a few times. V usage is TRBV12-3 or TRBV12-4 and J usage is TRBJ1-1, with a weak D call TRBD1 (6 bases). CDR3 length: 14 residues. The germline V and J ends were trimmed by 4 bases and 4 bases, with 13 bases remaining between them. The CDR3 nucleotides read TGTGCCAGCAGTTCGGACAGCGAGGGCACTGAAGCTTTCTTT. Translated: CASSSDSEGTEAFF.

CDR3 nucleotide sequence: TGTGCCAGCAGCCAAGATGTCGGGGGCGGTGGCTACACCTTC. Translating gives CASSQDVGGGGYTF. The V call is TRBV3-1, the J call TRBJ1-2; tentatively, D is TRBD1 (6 bases). The V and J ends lost 0 bases and 7 bases respectively, with 12 bases between them. The CDR3 covers 14 residues. The germline gives CDR1 LGHDT, CDR2 YNNKEL (reference sequence).

This clonotype appeared a few times. The chain is built from TRBV18 and TRBJ2-2, with D perhaps TRBD2 (6 bases). This CDR3 has 16 amino acids. The germline CDR1 and CDR2 sequences are KGHSH and LQKENI. V was trimmed by 2 bases and J by 7 bases, leaving 17 bases between them. In nucleotides, the CDR3 is TGTGCCAGCTCACCAGGCCCCGCTAGCGTTCGCGGGGAGCTGTTTTTT. Translated: CASSPGPASVRGELFF.

This clonotype was counted between two and nine times. V usage is TRBV5-1 and J usage is TRBJ1-4, with 10 positions matching TRBD1. This CDR3 spans 14 amino acids. V lost 4 bases to trimming and J lost 7 bases; unmatched junction nucleotides: 4. Germline lookup yields CDR1 SGHRS and CDR2 YFSETQ. The chain's CDR3 is CASSVGQGIEKLFF. The CDR3 bases are TGCGCCAGCAGCGTGGGACAGGGGATTGAAAAACTGTTTTTT.

The rearrangement joins TRBV6-4 to TRBJ1-1; maybe TRBD1 (5 bases). Germline CDR1 and CDR2: MRHNA and SNTAGT. V was cut by 0 bases and J by 10 bases, with 12 bases left in between. The CDR3 has 13 amino acids. The CDR3 reads CASSDSRGAGAFF. In DNA, the CDR3 is TGTGCCAGCAGTGACTCGAGGGGAGCTGGAGCTTTCTTT.

This clonotype occurred many times. The chain links TRBV2 to TRBJ1-4; D is uncertain. Between the trimmed V and J ends, which lost 4 bases and 1 base, there was a span of 10 bases. This CDR3 region has 15 residues. Germline CDR1 reads SNHLY; CDR2 reads FYNNEI. Here the CDR3 reads CASSASGGTNEKLFF. CDR3 sequence (DNA): TGTGCCAGCAGTGCCTCGGGTGGAACTAATGAAAAACTGTTTTTT.

Only a few counts were recorded for this clonotype. The V gene is TRBV5-1, the J gene TRBJ2-3, with no clear D. Germline V lookup: CDR1 SGHRS, CDR2 YFSETQ. V lost 4 bases, J lost 0 bases, and 9 bases lay in between. This CDR3 contains 14 residues. This CDR3 is CASSPTTSTDTQYF. The CDR3 DNA is TGCGCCAGCAGCCCCACCACCAGCACAGATACGCAGTATTTT.

J is TRBJ2-1 and V is TRBV29-1, with 7 bases matching TRBD1. The V segment lost 6 bases and the J segment 0 bases; nucleotides outside the gene matches: 8. Germline CDR1 reads SQVTM; CDR2 reads ANQGSEA. This CDR3 has 15 residues. This chain's CDR3 is CSVPGTAFSYNEQFF. The CDR3 DNA follows: TGCAGCGTCCCCGGGACAGCCTTCTCCTACAATGAGCAGTTCTTC.

V is TRBV7-9 and J is TRBJ2-3; D call uncertain. Germline CDR1 is SEHNR and CDR2 is FQNEAQ (reference sequence). The CDR3 is 12 amino acids. V dropped 2 bases and J dropped 6 bases, with 6 bases sitting between them. CDR3 in amino acids: CASSLSSDTQYF. CDR3 sequence (DNA): TGTGCCAGCAGCTTAAGCTCGGATACGCAGTATTTT.

This clonotype was observed at least ten times. V and J are TRBV10-3 and TRBJ1-3, with TRBD1 matching 8 bases. The germline CDR1 and CDR2 sequences are ENHRY and SYGVKD. J was trimmed by 0 bases and V by 7 bases; bases with no gene match: 5. This CDR3 has 15 amino acids. CDR3 in amino acids: CAIMAGGLSGNTIYF. CDR3 sequence (DNA): TGTGCCATCATGGCAGGGGGCCTCTCTGGAAACACCATATATTTT.

This clonotype was seen at least ten times. This chain links TRBV5-1 with TRBJ1-4; perhaps TRBD1 as D (6 bases). Germline assignment: CDR1 SGHRS and CDR2 YFSETQ. The CDR3 runs to 16 residues. Trimming pared 5 bases from V and 5 bases from J, leaving 19 bases between. In nucleotides, the CDR3 is TGCGCCAGCAGAGACCCATCCACGGGGGCAAATGAAAAACTGTTTTTT. Translating it yields CASRDPSTGANEKLFF.

This clonotype appeared once. This could be a read error, since a much larger clone is one nucleotide away. The chain couples TRBV10-2 to TRBJ1-5; no reliable D call. Germline CDR1 is WSHSY and CDR2 is SAAADI. The CDR3 length is 12 residues. CDR3 sequence reads: CARVGSNQAQHF. The CDR3 DNA sequence: TGCGCCAGAGTAGGAAGCAATCAGGCCCAGCATTTT.

This clonotype was recorded many times. The chain recombines TRBV7-2 with TRBJ1-2, with D maybe TRBD1 (5 bases). CDR1 SGHTA and CDR2 FQGNSA come from the germline V gene. The CDR3 totals 14 residues. V lost 3 bases, J lost 3 bases, and 11 bases lay in between. This chain's CDR3 is CASSFGRGDYGYTF. CDR3 in DNA: TGTGCCAGCAGCTTCGGGCGGGGGGACTATGGCTACACCTTC.